This is a list of T cell receptor beta chains from one sample in a study of cytomegalovirus exposure and HLA in healthy donors. Only in-frame clones appear in the TCRdb table, and some are missing; sequencing was by immunoSEQ multiplex PCR. The sample yields 150,000 to 200,000 clones, over 75% seen once. What was sequenced was PBMCs. These TCRs come from a middle-aged man in good health and CMV-seropositive. CDR3s leave out the opening cysteine and the closing phenylalanine or tryptophan.

V gene,CDR3 protein
TRBV27,ASNPDRGHTDTQY
TRBV6-5,ASSYLGTAPDTQY
TRBV5-1,ASSLGDRTNSPLH
TRBV7-9,ASSLEGLAGKKGF
TRBV28,ASSLWDSHNQPQH
TRBV25-1,ASSDLNTEAF
TRBV10-3,AISVDRGFTDTQY
TRBV5-4,APLRGQGVEKLF
TRBV19,ASSIANIGIRYGYT
TRBV6-5,ASSRGGTEAF
TRBV7-7,AIAGRGGYT
TRBV5-6,ASRFRGTRWGANVLT
TRBV25-1,ASSEYVPGVFLEETQY
TRBV19,ASSMAGTGIGQPQH
TRBV11-2,ASSFDRANTGELF
TRBV5-1,ASSPAGTGNTDTQY
TRBV28,ASSPGWTANYGYT
TRBV6-5,ASRVDSLYGYT
TRBV5-4,ASSLEGQGEF
TRBV5-1,ASSWGGLGEGNEQF
TRBV5-1,ASSLVGGADTEAF
TRBV11-2,ASSLGQGAYEQY
TRBV13,ASSPVGQGAGVTEAF
TRBV30,AWSGDSPYGYT
TRBV12-1,ASSFADRETNEKLF
TRBV5-1,ASSPPSGGVSTDTQY
TRBV13,ASSFYRSNEKLF
TRBV29-1,SVVYGQGVNTEAF
TRBV19,ASSMPDTNYGYT
TRBV30,AWREGGTRTFQTRVGELF
TRBV5-8,ATLQGTNPSTDTQY
TRBV7-3,ASSAYRADTQY
TRBV7-9,ASSRGGVGQF
TRBV5-8,ASSLGGGAADTQY
TRBV7-2,ASSLLTGSNEKLF
TRBV10-3,AIRRQGGGEETQY